This entry features one TCR beta chain sequence. What it binds is unknown. These data come from a study of beta chain features in type 1 diabetes. General observations from the study: Across patients, naive, central memory and Treg TCRB repertoires exhibited apparently greater similarity than was observed across healthy donors. Insertion counts at VDJ junctions were lower in type 1 diabetes patients, who also showed more deletions there.

The CDR3 is 13 residues long. V dropped 8 bases and J dropped 6 bases, with 14 bases sitting between them. The germline V gene encodes CDR1 MNHNS and CDR2 SASEGT. The investigators reverse transcribed all of the isolated RNA, so they sequenced expressed TCRB transcripts. Method: immunoSEQ multiplex PCR; TCRdb's copy keeps in-frame clones and lacks some. The sample holds roughly 240,000 clones, roughly 14% seen once. The chain joins TRBV6-1 to TRBJ1-5, with D hard to call. This receptor was taken from a woman aged 40 to 49 in good health. The sequenced sample consisted of naive CD4+ T cells from blood. The CDR3 here is CASVRQASQPQHF. DNA of the CDR3: TGTGCCAGCGTACGCCAGGCCAGTCAGCCCCAGCATTTT.